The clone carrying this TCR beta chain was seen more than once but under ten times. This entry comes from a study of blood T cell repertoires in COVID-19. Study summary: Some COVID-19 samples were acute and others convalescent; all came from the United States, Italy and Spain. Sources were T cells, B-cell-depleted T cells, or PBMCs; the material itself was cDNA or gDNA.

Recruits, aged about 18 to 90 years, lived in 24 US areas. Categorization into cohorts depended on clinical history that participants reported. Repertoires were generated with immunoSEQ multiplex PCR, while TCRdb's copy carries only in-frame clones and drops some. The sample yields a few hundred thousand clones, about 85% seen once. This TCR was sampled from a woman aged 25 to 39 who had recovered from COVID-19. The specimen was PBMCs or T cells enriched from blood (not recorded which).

This chain's CDR3 is CASRNATGGEYQPQHF. The CDR3 DNA reads TGCGCCAGCAGAAATGCGACAGGGGGGGAATATCAGCCCCAGCATTTT. This chain links TRBV5-1 with TRBJ1-5, with 9 bases identical to TRBD1. Losses at the gene ends were 5 bases for V and 5 bases for J; bases not matched to a gene: 11. Germline V gene data show CDR1 as SGHRS and CDR2 as YFSETQ. The CDR3 totals 16 residues. The full variable domain, in which reference TRBV5-1 and TRBJ1-5 provide the parts outside the CDR3, is KAGVTQTPRYLIKTRGQQVTLSCSPISGHRSVSWYQQTPGQGLQFLFEYFSETQRNKGNFPGRFSGRQFSNSRSEMNVSTLELGDSALYLCASRNATGGEYQPQHFGDGTRLSIL.